This T cell receptor beta chain was recorded in a study of shared clonotypes between healthy human individuals. Study-wide points: With several donors compared, around 5% of naive CD4 clonotypes were shared.

This clone was detected once. The antigen is unknown. Germline-derived CDR1 and CDR2 are SGHRS and YFSETQ. The CDR3 is made up of 15 amino acids. V shed 4 bases and J 0 bases; nucleotides not matched to a gene: 3. Genomic DNA from each subset was divided evenly over several immunoSEQ plates. The assay was immunoSEQ multiplex PCR, and TCRdb's table has in-frame clones only and misses some. Here the sample spans a few hundred thousand clones, less than 85% being singletons. The receptor was derived from a man younger than 40 in good health. The chain recombines TRBV5-1 with TRBJ2-1; 8 bases agree with TRBD2. The source material was memory CD4+ T cells sorted from blood. Subset of the sample: CD45RA-negative fraction. Written as DNA, the CDR3 is TGCGCCAGCAGCGCGACTAGCGACTCCTACAATGAGCAGTTCTTC. Its protein product is CASSATSDSYNEQFF.